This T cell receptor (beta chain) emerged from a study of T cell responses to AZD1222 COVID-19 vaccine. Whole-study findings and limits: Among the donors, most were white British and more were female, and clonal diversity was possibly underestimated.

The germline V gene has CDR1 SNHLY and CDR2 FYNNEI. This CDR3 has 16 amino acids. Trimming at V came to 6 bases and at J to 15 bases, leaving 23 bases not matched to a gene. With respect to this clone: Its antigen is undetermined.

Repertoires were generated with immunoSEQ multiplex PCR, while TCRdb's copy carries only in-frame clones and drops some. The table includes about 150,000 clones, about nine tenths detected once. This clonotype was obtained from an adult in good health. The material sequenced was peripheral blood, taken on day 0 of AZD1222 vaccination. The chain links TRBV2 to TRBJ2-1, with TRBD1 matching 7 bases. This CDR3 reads CASRRGTAKIEGQGFF. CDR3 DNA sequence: TGTGCCAGCAGAAGAGGGACAGCCAAGATTGAGGGGCAGGGGTTCTTC. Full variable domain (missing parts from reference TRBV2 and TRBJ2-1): EPEVTQTPSHQVTQMGQEVILRCVPISNHLYFYWYRQILGQKVEFLVSFYNNEISEKSEIFDDQFSVERPDGSNFTLKIRSTKLEDSAMYFCASRRGTAKIEGQGFFGPGTRLTVL.